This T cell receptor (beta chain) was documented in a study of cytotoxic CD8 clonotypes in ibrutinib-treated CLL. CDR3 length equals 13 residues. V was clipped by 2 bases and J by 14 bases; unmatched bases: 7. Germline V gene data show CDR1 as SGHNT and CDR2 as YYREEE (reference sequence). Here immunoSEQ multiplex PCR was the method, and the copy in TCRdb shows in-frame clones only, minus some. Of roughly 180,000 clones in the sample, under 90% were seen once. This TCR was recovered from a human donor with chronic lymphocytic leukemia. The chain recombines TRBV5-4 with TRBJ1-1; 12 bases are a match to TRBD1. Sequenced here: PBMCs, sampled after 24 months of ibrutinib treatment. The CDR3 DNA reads TGTGCCAGCAGCTTCCGGGACAGGGGGCTCTTGTTCTTT. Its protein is CASSFRDRGLLFF.